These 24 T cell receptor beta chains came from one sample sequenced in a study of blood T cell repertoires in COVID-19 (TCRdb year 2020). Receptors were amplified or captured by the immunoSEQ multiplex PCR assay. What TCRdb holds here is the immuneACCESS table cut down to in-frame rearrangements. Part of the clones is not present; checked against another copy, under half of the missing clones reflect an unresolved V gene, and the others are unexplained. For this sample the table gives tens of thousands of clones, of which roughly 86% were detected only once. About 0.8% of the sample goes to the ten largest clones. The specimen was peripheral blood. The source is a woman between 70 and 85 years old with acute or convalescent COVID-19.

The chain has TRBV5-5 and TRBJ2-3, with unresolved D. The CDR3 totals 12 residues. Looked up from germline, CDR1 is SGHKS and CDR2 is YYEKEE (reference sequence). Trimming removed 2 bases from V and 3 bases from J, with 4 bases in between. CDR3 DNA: TGTGCCAGCAGCTTTGAGACAGATACGCAGTATTTT. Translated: CASSFETDTQYF.

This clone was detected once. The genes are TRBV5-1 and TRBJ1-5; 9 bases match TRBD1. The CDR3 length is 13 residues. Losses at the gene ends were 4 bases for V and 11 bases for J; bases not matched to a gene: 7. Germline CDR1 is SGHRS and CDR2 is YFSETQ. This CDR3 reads CASSPGTGLAQHF. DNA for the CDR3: TGCGCCAGCAGCCCAGGGACAGGGCTAGCCCAGCATTTT.

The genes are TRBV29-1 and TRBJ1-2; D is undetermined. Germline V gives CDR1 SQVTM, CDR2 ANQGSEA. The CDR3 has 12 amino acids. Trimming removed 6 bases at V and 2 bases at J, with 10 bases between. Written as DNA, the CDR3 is TGCAGCGTGGCTACAGAGAACTATGGCTACACCTTC. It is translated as CSVATENYGYTF.

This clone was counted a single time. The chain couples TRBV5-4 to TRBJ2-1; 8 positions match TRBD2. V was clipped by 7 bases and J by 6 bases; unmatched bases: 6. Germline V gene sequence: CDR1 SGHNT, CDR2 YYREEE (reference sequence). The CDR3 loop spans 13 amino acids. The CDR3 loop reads CASEREYGNEQFF. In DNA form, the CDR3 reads TGTGCCAGCGAGCGGGAGTACGGCAATGAGCAGTTCTTC.

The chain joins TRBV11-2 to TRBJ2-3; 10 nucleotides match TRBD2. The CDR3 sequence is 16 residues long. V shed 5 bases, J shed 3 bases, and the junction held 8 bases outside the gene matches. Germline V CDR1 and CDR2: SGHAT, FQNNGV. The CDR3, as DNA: TGTGCCAGCAGCCGTCAAATAGCGGGGGGAACAGATACGCAGTATTTT. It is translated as CASSRQIAGGTDTQYF.

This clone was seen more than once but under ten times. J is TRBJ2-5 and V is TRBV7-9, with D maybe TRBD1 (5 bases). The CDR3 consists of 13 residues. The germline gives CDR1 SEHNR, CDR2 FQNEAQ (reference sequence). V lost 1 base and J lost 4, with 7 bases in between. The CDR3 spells CASSLGQLETQYF. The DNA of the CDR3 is TGTGCCAGCAGCTTAGGACAGTTAGAGACCCAGTACTTC.

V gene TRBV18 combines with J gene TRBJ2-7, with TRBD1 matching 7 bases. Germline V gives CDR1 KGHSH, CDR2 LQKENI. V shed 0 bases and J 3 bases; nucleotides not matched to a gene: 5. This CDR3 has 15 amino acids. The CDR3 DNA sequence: TGTGCCAGCTCACCACCGGGACAGATCAACTACGAGCAGTACTTC. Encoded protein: CASSPPGQINYEQYF.

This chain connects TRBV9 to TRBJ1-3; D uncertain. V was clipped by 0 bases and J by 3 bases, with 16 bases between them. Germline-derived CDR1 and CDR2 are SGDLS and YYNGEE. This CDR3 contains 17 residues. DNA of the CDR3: TGTGCCAGCAGCGTAGGTATCGGGGAGTATATTGGAAACACCATATATTTT. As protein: CASSVGIGEYIGNTIYF.

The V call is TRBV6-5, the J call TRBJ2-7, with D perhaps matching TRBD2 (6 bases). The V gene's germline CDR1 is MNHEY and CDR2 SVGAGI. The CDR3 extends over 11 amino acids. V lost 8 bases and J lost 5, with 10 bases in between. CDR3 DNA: TGTGCCAGCCGGGGGTTCCACGAGCAGTACTTC. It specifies CASRGFHEQYF.

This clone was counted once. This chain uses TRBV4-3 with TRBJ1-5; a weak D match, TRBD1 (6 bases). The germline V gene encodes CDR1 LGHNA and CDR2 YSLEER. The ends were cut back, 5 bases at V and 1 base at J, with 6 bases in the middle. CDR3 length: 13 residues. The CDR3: CASSGGSNQPQHF. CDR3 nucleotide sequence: TGCGCCAGCAGCGGGGGCAGCAATCAGCCCCAGCATTTT.

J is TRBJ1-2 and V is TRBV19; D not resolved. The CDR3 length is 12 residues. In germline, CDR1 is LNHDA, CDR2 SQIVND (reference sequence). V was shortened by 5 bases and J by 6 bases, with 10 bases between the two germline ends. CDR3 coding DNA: TGTGCCAGTAGTCCGGGAGGGAATGGCTACACCTTC. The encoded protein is CASSPGGNGYTF. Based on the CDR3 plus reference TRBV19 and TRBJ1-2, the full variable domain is DGGITQSPKYLFRKEGQNVTLSCEQNLNHDAMYWYRQDPGQGLRLIYYSQIVNDFQKGDIAEGYSVSREKKESFPLTVTSAQKNPTAFYLCASSPGGNGYTFGSGTRLTVV.

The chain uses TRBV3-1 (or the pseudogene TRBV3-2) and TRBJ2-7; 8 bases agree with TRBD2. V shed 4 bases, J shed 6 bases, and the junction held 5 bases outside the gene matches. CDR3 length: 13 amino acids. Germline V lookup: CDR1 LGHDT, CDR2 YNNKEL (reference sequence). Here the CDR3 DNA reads TGTGCCAGCAGCCTAGCGGGGATTGGCGAGCAGTACTTC. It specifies CASSLAGIGEQYF.

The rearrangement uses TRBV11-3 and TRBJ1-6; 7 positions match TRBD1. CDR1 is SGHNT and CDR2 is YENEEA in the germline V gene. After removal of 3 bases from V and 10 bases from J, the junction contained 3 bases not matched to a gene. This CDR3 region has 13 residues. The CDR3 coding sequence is TGTGCCAGCAGCTTTGACAGGGACTCACCCCTCCACTTT. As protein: CASSFDRDSPLHF.

The CDR3 spells CASSPRTSLDEQFF. The CDR3 DNA reads as TGTGCCAGCAGCCCGCGGACTAGTTTGGATGAGCAGTTCTTC. J is TRBJ2-1 and V is TRBV11-2; 7 bases agree with TRBD2. V lost 5 bases and J lost 8; bases outside the gene matches: 9. The CDR3 loop spans 14 amino acids. Germline V lookup: CDR1 SGHAT, CDR2 FQNNGV.

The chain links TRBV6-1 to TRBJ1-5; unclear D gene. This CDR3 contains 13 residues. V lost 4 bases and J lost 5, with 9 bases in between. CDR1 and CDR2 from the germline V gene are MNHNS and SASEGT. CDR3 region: CASSGGKDQPQHF. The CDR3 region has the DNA TGTGCCAGCAGTGGCGGGAAGGATCAGCCCCAGCATTTT.

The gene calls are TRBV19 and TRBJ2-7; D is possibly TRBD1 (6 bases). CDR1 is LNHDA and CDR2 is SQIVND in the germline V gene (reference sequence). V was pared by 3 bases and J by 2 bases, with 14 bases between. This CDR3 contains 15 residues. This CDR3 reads CASSIGGQRAYEQYF. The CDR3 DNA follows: TGTGCCAGTAGTATCGGAGGACAGCGAGCCTACGAGCAGTACTTC.

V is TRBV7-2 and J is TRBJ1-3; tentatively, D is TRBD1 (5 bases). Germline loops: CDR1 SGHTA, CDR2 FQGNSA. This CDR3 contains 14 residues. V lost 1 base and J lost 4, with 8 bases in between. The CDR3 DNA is TGTGCCAGCAGCTTAGTCAGGGCCGGAAACACCATATATTTT. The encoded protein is CASSLVRAGNTIYF.

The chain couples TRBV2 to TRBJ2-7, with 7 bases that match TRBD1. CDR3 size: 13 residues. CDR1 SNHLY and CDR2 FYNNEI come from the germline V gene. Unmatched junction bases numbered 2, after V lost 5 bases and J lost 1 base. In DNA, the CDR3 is TGTGCCAGCAGTCGGGACAGTTCCTACGAGCAGTACTTC. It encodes CASSRDSSYEQYF.

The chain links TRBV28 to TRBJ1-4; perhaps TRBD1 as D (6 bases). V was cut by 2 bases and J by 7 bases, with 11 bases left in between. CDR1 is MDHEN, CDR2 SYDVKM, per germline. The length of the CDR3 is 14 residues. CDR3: CASSLGQWSEKLFF. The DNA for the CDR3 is TGTGCCAGCAGTTTAGGACAGTGGAGTGAAAAACTGTTTTTT.

CDR3 loop: CAWSVSVSQPQHF. The CDR3, as DNA: TGTGCCTGGAGTGTTTCTGTATCTCAGCCCCAGCATTTT. The rearrangement joins TRBV30 to TRBJ1-5; D is undetermined. The CDR3 is 13 residues long. In germline, CDR1 is GTSNPN, CDR2 SVGIG (reference sequence). The V end lost 0 bases, the J end lost 6 bases, and 9 bases lay between the germline ends.

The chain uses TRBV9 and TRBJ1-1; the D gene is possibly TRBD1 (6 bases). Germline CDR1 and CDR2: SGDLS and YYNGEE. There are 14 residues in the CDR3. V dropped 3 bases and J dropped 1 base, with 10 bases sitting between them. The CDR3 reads CASSGRRGNTEAFF. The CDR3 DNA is TGTGCCAGCAGCGGCCGCAGGGGGAACACTGAAGCTTTCTTT.

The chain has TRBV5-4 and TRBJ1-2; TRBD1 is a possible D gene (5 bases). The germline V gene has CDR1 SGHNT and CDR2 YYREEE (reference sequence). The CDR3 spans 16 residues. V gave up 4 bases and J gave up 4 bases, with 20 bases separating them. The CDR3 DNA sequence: TGTGCCAGCAGCGAGGGGACTGAACGTTCGACCTATGGCTACACCTTC. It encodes CASSEGTERSTYGYTF.

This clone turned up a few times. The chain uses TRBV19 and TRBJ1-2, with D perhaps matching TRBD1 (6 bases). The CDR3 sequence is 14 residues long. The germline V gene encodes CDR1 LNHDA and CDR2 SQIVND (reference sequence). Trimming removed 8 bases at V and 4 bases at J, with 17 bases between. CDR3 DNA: TGTGCCAGTGGGGCTCTACAGGGCGGCTATGGCTACACCTTC. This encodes CASGALQGGYGYTF.

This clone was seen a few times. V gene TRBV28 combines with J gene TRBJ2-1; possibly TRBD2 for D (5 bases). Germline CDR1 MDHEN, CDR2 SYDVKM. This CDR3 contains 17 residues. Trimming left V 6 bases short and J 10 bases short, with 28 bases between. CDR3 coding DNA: TGTGCCAGCAGCTCAGTTCTGTCTAGCAGGTTTTTAGGCGAGCAGTTCTTC. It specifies CASSSVLSSRFLGEQFF.